The 27 T cell receptor beta chains presented below share a single source sample, sequenced in a study of blood T cell repertoires in COVID-19. Profiling relied on immunoSEQ multiplex PCR, and the TCRdb table lists in-frame clones only, not all of them. The sample includes roughly 20,000 clones, 70% to 90% of them seen just once. The specimen sequenced was peripheral blood. The receptors were gathered from a human donor with active COVID-19. The donor label of this sample is uncertain.

The chain combines TRBV3-1 (or the pseudogene TRBV3-2) with TRBJ2-1; TRBD2 agrees at 16 bases. Germline V lookup: CDR1 LGHDT, CDR2 YNNKEL (reference sequence). J was trimmed by 10 bases and V by 2 bases; bases with no gene match: 5. CDR3 length equals 16 residues. CDR3 protein: CASSQKGLAGGREQFF. The CDR3 DNA reads TGTGCCAGCAGCCAAAAGGGACTAGCGGGGGGGAGGGAGCAGTTCTTC.

The chain uses TRBV15 and TRBJ2-3; 9 bases agree with TRBD2. The CDR3 loop spans 17 amino acids. V shed 0 bases and J 1 base; nucleotides not matched to a gene: 5. Germline V CDR1 and CDR2: LNHNV, YYDKDF (reference sequence). DNA for the CDR3: TGTGCCACCAGCAGAGATGTAGCGGGGGAGCGCACAGATACGCAGTATTTT. Protein sequence: CATSRDVAGERTDTQYF.

V and J are TRBV6-5 and TRBJ1-2; 8 bases map to TRBD1. Germline assignment: CDR1 MNHEY and CDR2 SVGAGI. The CDR3 sequence is 14 residues long. J gave up 7 bases and V 4 bases, and 8 bases lay outside the gene matches. The CDR3 is CASSFTGQGPGYTF. The CDR3, as DNA: TGTGCCAGCAGTTTCACCGGACAGGGCCCTGGCTACACCTTC.

The V and J genes are TRBV27 and TRBJ2-5; tentatively, D is TRBD1 (6 bases). The CDR3 has 15 amino acids. The germline gives CDR1 MNHEY, CDR2 SMNVEV (reference sequence). The V end lost 5 bases, the J end lost 5 bases, and 18 bases lay between the germline ends. The CDR3 sequence: CASSQLNRARETQYF. CDR3 in DNA: TGTGCCAGCAGTCAACTAAACAGGGCGAGGGAGACCCAGTACTTC.

The CDR3 loop reads CASSEYTGDRRAFF. CDR3 bases: TGTGCCAGCAGTGAGTACACCGGGGATCGACGAGCTTTCTTT. The chain carries TRBV6-1 and TRBJ1-1; D uncertain. The CDR3 runs 14 residues. Germline assignment: CDR1 MNHNS and CDR2 SASEGT. V shed 3 bases and J shed 10 bases, with 18 bases lying between them.

The V and J genes are TRBV7-8 and TRBJ2-1, with 7 bases that match TRBD1. Germline trimming cut 5 bases from V and 4 bases from J; bases unmatched to any gene: 5. CDR1 is SGHVS and CDR2 is FQNEAQ in the germline V gene. This CDR3 spans 14 amino acids. CDR3 amino acids: CASSQGQRYNEQFF. In DNA, the CDR3 is TGTGCCAGCAGCCAGGGACAGCGATACAATGAGCAGTTCTTC.

This clone was seen a single time. The CDR3 bases are TGTGCCAGCAGCCAAACCACTGTCCGGGGGAACGAGCAGTACTTC. It translates to CASSQTTVRGNEQYF. This chain links TRBV3-1 (or the pseudogene TRBV3-2) with TRBJ2-7, with D perhaps TRBD2 (6 bases). Trimming removed 2 bases from V and 5 bases from J, with 16 bases in between. The germline CDR1 and CDR2 sequences are LGHDT and YNNKEL (reference sequence). CDR3 length equals 15 residues.

The chain has TRBV6-5 and TRBJ2-5; 7 bases agree with TRBD1. The CDR3 has 15 residues. The ends lost 6 bases at V and 4 bases at J; junction bases unmatched: 11. Germline assignment: CDR1 MNHEY and CDR2 SVGAGI. The CDR3: CASRSDAGTAETQYF. Written as DNA, the CDR3 is TGTGCCAGCAGAAGTGACGCCGGGACAGCAGAGACCCAGTACTTC.

The chain joins TRBV28 to TRBJ2-7; 12 bases are a match to TRBD2. The CDR3 spans 16 residues. After removal of 6 bases from V and 2 bases from J, the junction contained 8 bases not matched to a gene. Germline-derived CDR1 and CDR2 are MDHEN and SYDVKM. The DNA of the CDR3 is TGTGCCAGCAGCCGGCTAAGGACTAGCGGGGCCTACGAGCAGTACTTC. Residues: CASSRLRTSGAYEQYF.

The chain couples TRBV19 to TRBJ1-4; D unclear. V was clipped by 3 bases and J by 10 bases, with 9 bases between them. This CDR3 is built from 12 residues. Germline V gene lookup returns CDR1 LNHDA and CDR2 SQIVND (reference sequence). This CDR3 reads CASSIGQAKLFF. The DNA of the CDR3 is TGTGCCAGTAGTATTGGGCAAGCAAAACTGTTTTTT.

V gene TRBV19 combines with J gene TRBJ1-2; maybe TRBD1 (6 bases). Between the trimmed V and J ends, which lost 1 base and 7 bases, there was a span of 13 bases. CDR3 length equals 14 residues. CDR1 LNHDA and CDR2 SQIVND come from the germline V gene (reference sequence). As DNA, the CDR3 is TGTGCCAGTAGTATAGTAACCAACAGGGCTGGCTACACCTTC. It encodes CASSIVTNRAGYTF.

The gene calls are TRBV5-1 and TRBJ2-3; 11 bases map to TRBD2. CDR3 size: 18 residues. CDR1 and CDR2 from the germline V gene are SGHRS and YFSETQ. V shed 2 bases, J shed 1 base, and the junction held 9 bases outside the gene matches. The CDR3, as DNA: TGCGCCAGCAGCTTAGTGGGACTAGCGGCTACCCGCACAGATACGCAGTATTTT. Translated: CASSLVGLAATRTDTQYF.

The chain carries TRBV9 and TRBJ1-2; D not certain. Germline CDR1 reads SGDLS; CDR2 reads YYNGEE. The ends were cut back, 4 bases at V and 8 bases at J, with 21 bases in the middle. This CDR3 has 15 residues. The CDR3 loop reads CASSPRWTDREGYTF. The CDR3 DNA follows: TGTGCCAGCAGCCCGAGATGGACCGACCGGGAAGGCTACACCTTC.

The chain combines TRBV9 with TRBJ1-4; no firm D call. This CDR3 is built from 16 residues. The germline gives CDR1 SGDLS, CDR2 YYNGEE. V gave up 4 bases and J gave up 0 bases, with 13 bases separating them. CDR3 in DNA: TGTGCCAGCAGCAACGGGAGGGCCGCAACTAATGAAAAACTGTTTTTT. This translates into CASSNGRAATNEKLFF.

V gene TRBV7-2 combines with J gene TRBJ1-3; perhaps TRBD1 as D (5 bases). This CDR3 contains 16 residues. CDR1 and CDR2 from the germline V gene are SGHTA and FQGNSA. The V and J ends lost 0 bases and 0 bases respectively, with 9 bases between them. CDR3 sequence reads: CASSLAAGISGNTIYF. The CDR3 region has the DNA TGTGCCAGCAGCTTAGCGGCAGGGATCTCTGGAAACACCATATATTTT.

The genes are TRBV5-1 and TRBJ2-1, with a possible D match to TRBD2 (5 bases). The germline V and J ends were trimmed by 2 bases and 4 bases, with 13 bases remaining between them. Germline V gene data show CDR1 as SGHRS and CDR2 as YFSETQ. CDR3 length: 15 amino acids. CDR3 sequence: CASSFGGSQYNEQFF. The CDR3 bases are TGCGCCAGCAGCTTCGGAGGATCCCAATACAATGAGCAGTTCTTC.

The chain carries TRBV5-1 and TRBJ2-7; weak D call: TRBD2 (6 bases). The CDR3 runs to 16 residues. The ends were cut back, 0 bases at V and 5 bases at J, with 18 bases in the middle. Germline V gives CDR1 SGHRS, CDR2 YFSETQ. The CDR3 DNA is TGCGCCAGCAGCTTGGGACTCGCGGGGAGTGTAAACGAGCAGTACTTC. It yields the protein CASSLGLAGSVNEQYF.

This rearrangement joins TRBV5-8 to TRBJ1-2; weak D call: TRBD1 (5 bases). V dropped 4 bases and J dropped 6 bases, with 22 bases sitting between them. This CDR3 has 16 residues. CDR1 is SGHTS and CDR2 is YDEGEE in the germline V gene. The CDR3: CASSPVPGRGRDGYTF. The DNA for the CDR3 is TGTGCCAGCAGCCCAGTACCCGGTAGGGGCCGGGATGGCTACACCTTC.

V is TRBV9 and J is TRBJ1-2; no reliable D call. The CDR3 spans 15 residues. From germline, CDR1 is SGDLS and CDR2 YYNGEE. Trimming took 2 bases from V and 3 from J, leaving 14 bases between them. The CDR3 coding sequence is TGTGCCAGCAGCGTCACACTTGAGGGATACTATGGCTACACCTTC. Its protein product is CASSVTLEGYYGYTF.

The chain employs TRBV9 and TRBJ2-1; TRBD2 is a possible D gene (5 bases). V was clipped by 0 bases and J by 1 base, with 8 bases between them. Germline CDR1 SGDLS, CDR2 YYNGEE. The CDR3 runs to 15 residues. CDR3 bases: TGTGCCAGCAGCGTAGAGTCGGGGTCCTACAATGAGCAGTTCTTC. Its translation: CASSVESGSYNEQFF.

The chain carries TRBV18 and TRBJ1-4, with TRBD1 as a possible D gene (5 bases). Trimming took 5 bases from V and 8 from J, leaving 15 bases between them. Germline lookup yields CDR1 KGHSH and CDR2 LQKENI. The CDR3 extends over 14 amino acids. This CDR3 reads CASSSGNGKEKLFF. The CDR3 region has the DNA TGTGCCAGCTCATCAGGGAATGGGAAGGAAAAACTGTTTTTT.

V is TRBV5-1 and J is TRBJ2-7, with TRBD1 matching 8 bases. The J segment lost 4 bases and the V segment lost 5 bases, leaving 11 bases of the junction unmatched. The length of the CDR3 is 15 residues. Germline V gives CDR1 SGHRS, CDR2 YFSETQ. CDR3 bases: TGCGCCAGCAGTTCCCTGACAGGGGTTTCTTACGAGCAGTACTTC. Encoded protein: CASSSLTGVSYEQYF. Drawing the rest from reference TRBV5-1 and TRBJ2-7, the complete variable domain is KAGVTQTPRYLIKTRGQQVTLSCSPISGHRSVSWYQQTPGQGLQFLFEYFSETQRNKGNFPGRFSGRQFSNSRSEMNVSTLELGDSALYLCASSSLTGVSYEQYFGPGTRLTVT.

This chain links TRBV7-3 with TRBJ2-5, with 8 bases matching TRBD2. Germline V gene sequence: CDR1 SGHTA, CDR2 FQGTGA. The V segment lost 2 bases and the J segment 1 base; nucleotides outside the gene matches: 3. CDR3 length: 15 amino acids. CDR3: CASSLGGGPQETQYF. CDR3 DNA sequence: TGTGCCAGCAGCTTAGGCGGGGGGCCCCAAGAGACCCAGTACTTC.

CDR3 nucleotides: TGTGCCAGCAGCTTTGCGATGAACACTGAAGCTTTCTTT. This codes for CASSFAMNTEAFF. The chain is built from TRBV7-9 and TRBJ1-1; no firm D call. With 3 bases removed from V and 0 bases from J, the gap between germline ends came to 5 bases. Germline loops: CDR1 SEHNR, CDR2 FQNEAQ (reference sequence). This CDR3 comprises 13 residues.

V gene TRBV4-3 combines with J gene TRBJ2-2; 10 bases fit TRBD2. This CDR3 has 17 residues. Trimming cost V 0 bases and J 4 bases; bases outside gene matches: 5. The germline CDR1 and CDR2 sequences are LGHNA and YSLEER. The CDR3 reads CASSQESSGGATGELFF. The CDR3 DNA sequence: TGCGCCAGCAGCCAAGAATCCAGCGGGGGGGCCACCGGGGAGCTGTTTTTT.

This sequence joins TRBV4-3 and TRBJ2-3; possibly TRBD1 for D (5 bases). There are 14 residues in the CDR3. CDR1 is LGHNA and CDR2 is YSLEER in the germline V gene. The germline V and J ends were trimmed by 1 base and 2 bases, with 7 bases remaining between them. The CDR3 protein is CASSQGQNTDTQYF. CDR3 coding DNA: TGCGCCAGCAGCCAAGGACAGAACACAGATACGCAGTATTTT.

V usage is TRBV4-3 and J usage is TRBJ2-5; 10 positions agree with TRBD2. The trim removed 1 base at V and 5 bases at J, leaving 4 bases unmatched. The germline CDR1 and CDR2 sequences are LGHNA and YSLEER. The CDR3 has 15 amino acids. CDR3 in DNA: TGCGCCAGCAGCCAAGGGACTAGCGGTAGGGAGACCCAGTACTTC. Translation: CASSQGTSGRETQYF.